The source of this TCR beta chain is a study of T cell repertoires in cytomegalovirus infection. Study in general: Evidence of both CMV infection and a matching HLA type came from public TCR beta signatures.

Whole-study findings and limits: Frequencies of public TCR beta families were cumulated, and this identified carriers of CMV plus the relevant HLA. Predominance within the ex vivo response was attributable to HLA-C-restricted CMV-specific TCR beta clonotypes.

Germline V gene sequence: CDR1 MNHEY, CDR2 SVGEGT. This CDR3 has 15 residues. The junction had 10 bases not matched to a gene; V was cut back by 6 bases and J by 5 bases. This clonotype occurred a few times. What it binds is unknown. Via MiXCR, TCRdb re-called the reads, giving one row per CDR3 protein. The table has some 500,000 distinct CDR3 sequences, roughly a third seen once. The starting material was cultured PBMCs, obtained from culture after CMV antigen stimulation. The chain recombines TRBV6-2 or TRBV6-3 with TRBJ2-7, with TRBD2 identical over 10 bases. This receptor was identified in a human donor in good health (CMV status not recorded). Some clones in this sample may be carry-over from other donors' samples. CDR3 DNA sequence: TGTGCCAGCAGGCGGACCAGCGGGAGGGCGAACGAGCAGTACTTC. It translates to CASRRTSGRANEQYF.